Listed below are T cell receptor beta chains from one sample, sequenced in a study of STAT5B mutations in CD4+ large granular lymphocyte leukemia. Produced via immunoSEQ multiplex PCR; TCRdb's table is partial and in-frame only. This repertoire shows about 24,000 clones, about two thirds found once; its top ten account for around 0.65%. Sequencing was performed on CD4+ T cells from blood buffy coats. The receptors derive from a human donor in good health. CDR3s include the opening cysteine and the closing phenylalanine or tryptophan. D genes are given only for firm matches. Clone size is not always given. Where it is, it says once, few, many or a class for expanded clones.

j_call: TRBJ2-2
clone_size: few
v_call: TRBV5-1
cdr3_length: 15
d_call: TRBD1
cdr3_aa: CASSLETGEAGELFF
cdr3_nt: TGCGCCAGCAGCTTGGAAACAGGGGAAGCCGGGGAGCTGTTTTTT

j_call: TRBJ2-7
clone_size: .
v_call: TRBV6-1
cdr3_length: 12
d_call: TRBD1
cdr3_aa: CATTGLAYEQYF
cdr3_nt: TGTGCCACGACAGGGTTAGCCTACGAGCAGTACTTC

j_call: TRBJ1-2
clone_size: .
v_call: TRBV7-9
cdr3_length: 15
d_call: .
cdr3_aa: CASSLPGQAVYGYTF
cdr3_nt: TGTGCCAGCAGCCTCCCGGGACAAGCTGTCTATGGCTACACCTTC

j_call: TRBJ2-2
clone_size: few
v_call: TRBV18
cdr3_length: 13
d_call: .
cdr3_aa: CASSRQNTGELFF
cdr3_nt: TGTGCCAGCTCACGACAGAACACCGGGGAGCTGTTTTTT

j_call: TRBJ2-6
clone_size: .
v_call: TRBV2
cdr3_length: 18
d_call: TRBD1
cdr3_aa: CASRRQGLVGSGANVLTF
cdr3_nt: TGTGCCAGCAGACGACAGGGATTAGTGGGCTCTGGGGCCAACGTCCTGACTTTC

j_call: TRBJ1-4
clone_size: once
v_call: TRBV5-1
cdr3_length: 17
d_call: TRBD1
cdr3_aa: CASSPRTGGATNEKLFF
cdr3_nt: TGCGCCAGCAGCCCCAGGACAGGTGGCGCAACTAATGAAAAACTGTTTTTT

j_call: TRBJ1-5
clone_size: .
v_call: TRBV7-2
cdr3_length: 13
d_call: .
cdr3_aa: CASSLGGWQPQHF
cdr3_nt: TGTGCCAGCAGCTTAGGGGGTTGGCAGCCCCAGCATTTT

j_call: TRBJ1-5
clone_size: .
v_call: TRBV19
cdr3_length: 14
d_call: TRBD1
cdr3_aa: CASSRDRPNQPQHF
cdr3_nt: TGTGCCAGTAGTCGGGACAGGCCCAATCAGCCCCAGCATTTT

j_call: TRBJ2-1
clone_size: .
v_call: TRBV28
cdr3_length: 15
d_call: TRBD2
cdr3_aa: CASSSGTSGGVEQFF
cdr3_nt: TGTGCCAGCAGTTCCGGGACTAGCGGGGGAGTAGAGCAGTTCTTC

j_call: TRBJ2-7
clone_size: .
v_call: TRBV27
cdr3_length: 15
d_call: .
cdr3_aa: CASSTWTVSSYEQYF
cdr3_nt: TGTGCCAGCAGTACCTGGACAGTGAGCTCCTACGAGCAGTACTTC

j_call: TRBJ2-3
clone_size: .
v_call: TRBV28
cdr3_length: 16
d_call: .
cdr3_aa: CASSPRRGRETDTQYF
cdr3_nt: TGTGCCAGCAGTCCCAGGAGGGGGCGGGAAACAGATACGCAGTATTTT

j_call: TRBJ2-5
clone_size: .
v_call: TRBV5-6
cdr3_length: 11
d_call: .
cdr3_aa: CASSLQETQYF
cdr3_nt: TGTGCCAGCAGCTTGCAAGAGACCCAGTACTTC

j_call: TRBJ2-7
clone_size: .
v_call: TRBV10-3
cdr3_length: 15
d_call: .
cdr3_aa: CAISEGPRYSYEQYF
cdr3_nt: TGTGCCATCAGTGAGGGGCCCCGATACTCCTACGAGCAGTACTTC

j_call: TRBJ2-3
clone_size: .
v_call: TRBV10-3
cdr3_length: 15
d_call: TRBD2
cdr3_aa: CAISLAGANTDTQYF
cdr3_nt: TGTGCCATTAGTCTAGCGGGGGCGAACACAGATACGCAGTATTTT

j_call: TRBJ1-1
clone_size: .
v_call: TRBV7-2
cdr3_length: 14
d_call: TRBD1
cdr3_aa: CASSPRQGNTEAFF
cdr3_nt: TGTGCCAGCAGCCCCCGACAGGGGAACACTGAAGCTTTCTTT

j_call: TRBJ1-1
clone_size: few
v_call: TRBV5-1
cdr3_length: 11
d_call: .
cdr3_aa: CASRGGTEAFF
cdr3_nt: TGCGCCAGCAGGGGTGGGACTGAAGCTTTCTTT

j_call: TRBJ2-1
clone_size: .
v_call: TRBV7-2
cdr3_length: 15
d_call: .
cdr3_aa: CASSSGQSSYNEQFF
cdr3_nt: TGTGCCAGCAGCTCCGGACAGTCTTCCTACAATGAGCAGTTCTTC

j_call: TRBJ2-2
clone_size: .
v_call: TRBV27
cdr3_length: 14
d_call: .
cdr3_aa: CASTPDRRTGELFF
cdr3_nt: TGTGCCAGCACCCCCGACAGACGCACCGGGGAGCTGTTTTTT

j_call: TRBJ1-1
clone_size: .
v_call: TRBV2
cdr3_length: 13
d_call: TRBD1
cdr3_aa: CASSVTGATEAFF
cdr3_nt: TGTGCCAGCAGCGTGACAGGGGCCACTGAAGCTTTCTTT

j_call: TRBJ1-2
clone_size: few
v_call: TRBV25-1
cdr3_length: 14
d_call: TRBD1
cdr3_aa: CASSEPDRGYGYTF
cdr3_nt: TGTGCCAGCAGTGAACCCGACAGGGGCTATGGCTACACCTTC

j_call: TRBJ2-2
clone_size: few
v_call: TRBV19
cdr3_length: 14
d_call: .
cdr3_aa: CASIRGSNTGELFF
cdr3_nt: TGTGCCAGTATTAGGGGATCTAACACCGGGGAGCTGTTTTTT

j_call: TRBJ2-2
clone_size: few
v_call: TRBV9
cdr3_length: 15
d_call: TRBD1
cdr3_aa: CASSVRDRDSGELFF
cdr3_nt: TGTGCCAGCAGCGTAAGGGACAGGGACTCCGGGGAGCTGTTTTTT

j_call: TRBJ1-3
clone_size: .
v_call: TRBV19
cdr3_length: 13
d_call: .
cdr3_aa: CAVRSLSGNTIYF
cdr3_nt: TGTGCCGTACGGAGCCTCTCTGGAAACACCATATATTTT

j_call: TRBJ1-5
clone_size: .
v_call: TRBV6-1
cdr3_length: 14
d_call: .
cdr3_aa: CASNPTGINQPQHF
cdr3_nt: TGTGCCAGCAATCCGACGGGTATCAATCAGCCCCAGCATTTT

j_call: TRBJ1-4
clone_size: .
v_call: TRBV5-4
cdr3_length: 14
d_call: .
cdr3_aa: CASSSGPTNEKLFF
cdr3_nt: TGTGCCAGCAGCTCCGGACCTACTAATGAAAAACTGTTTTTT

j_call: TRBJ1-3
clone_size: .
v_call: TRBV7-9
cdr3_length: 15
d_call: .
cdr3_aa: CASRLGASSGNTIYF
cdr3_nt: TGTGCCAGCAGGCTTGGGGCGAGCTCTGGAAACACCATATATTTT

j_call: TRBJ1-1
clone_size: .
v_call: TRBV5-5
cdr3_length: 14
d_call: .
cdr3_aa: CASSSLVQNTEAFF
cdr3_nt: TGTGCCAGCAGCTCGCTGGTTCAGAACACTGAAGCTTTCTTT

j_call: TRBJ2-2
clone_size: .
v_call: TRBV9
cdr3_length: 12
d_call: .
cdr3_aa: CASSSRVGELFF
cdr3_nt: TGTGCCAGCAGCTCACGGGTCGGGGAGCTGTTTTTT

j_call: TRBJ2-7
clone_size: .
v_call: TRBV27
cdr3_length: 13
d_call: .
cdr3_aa: CASRPGTTYEQYF
cdr3_nt: TGTGCCAGCAGACCCGGGACAACCTACGAGCAGTACTTC